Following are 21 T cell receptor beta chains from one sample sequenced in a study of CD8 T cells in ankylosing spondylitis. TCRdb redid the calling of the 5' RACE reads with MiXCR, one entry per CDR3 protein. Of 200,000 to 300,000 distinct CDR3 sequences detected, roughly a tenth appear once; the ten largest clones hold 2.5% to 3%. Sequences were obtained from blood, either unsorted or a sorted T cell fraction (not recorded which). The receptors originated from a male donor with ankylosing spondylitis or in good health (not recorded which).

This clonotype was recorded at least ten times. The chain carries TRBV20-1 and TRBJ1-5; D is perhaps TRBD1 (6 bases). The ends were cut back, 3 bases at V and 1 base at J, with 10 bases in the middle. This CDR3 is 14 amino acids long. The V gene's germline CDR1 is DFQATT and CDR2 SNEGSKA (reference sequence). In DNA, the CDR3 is TGCAGTGCTAGCCAGGACAGAAGCAATCAGCCCCAGCATTTT. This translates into CSASQDRSNQPQHF.

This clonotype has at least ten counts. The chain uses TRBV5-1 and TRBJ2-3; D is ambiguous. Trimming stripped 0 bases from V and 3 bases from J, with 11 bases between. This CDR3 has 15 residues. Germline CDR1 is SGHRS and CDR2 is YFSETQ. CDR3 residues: CASSLEGPVTDTQYF. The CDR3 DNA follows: TGCGCCAGCAGCTTGGAAGGGCCGGTGACAGATACGCAGTATTTT.

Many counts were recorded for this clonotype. CDR3 protein: CASSLYPSGRANEQFF. In DNA form, the CDR3 reads TGTGCCAGCAGTTTATATCCTAGCGGGAGGGCCAATGAGCAGTTCTTC. V gene TRBV27 combines with J gene TRBJ2-1; TRBD2 agrees at 12 bases. Germline V gene lookup returns CDR1 MNHEY and CDR2 SMNVEV (reference sequence). The J segment lost 6 bases and the V segment lost 1 base, leaving 4 bases of the junction unmatched. CDR3 length: 16 residues.

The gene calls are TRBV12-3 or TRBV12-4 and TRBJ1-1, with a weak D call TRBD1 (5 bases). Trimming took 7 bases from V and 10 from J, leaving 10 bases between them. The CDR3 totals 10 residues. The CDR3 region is CASKGPRAFF. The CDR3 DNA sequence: TGTGCCAGCAAGGGGCCGCGAGCTTTCTTT.

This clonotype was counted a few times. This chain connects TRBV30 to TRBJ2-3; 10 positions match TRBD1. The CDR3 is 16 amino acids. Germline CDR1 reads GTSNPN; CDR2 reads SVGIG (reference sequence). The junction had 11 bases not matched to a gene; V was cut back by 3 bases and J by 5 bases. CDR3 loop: CAWRVRDRGRGDTQYF. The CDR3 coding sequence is TGTGCCTGGAGAGTTCGGGACAGGGGAAGAGGAGATACGCAGTATTTT.

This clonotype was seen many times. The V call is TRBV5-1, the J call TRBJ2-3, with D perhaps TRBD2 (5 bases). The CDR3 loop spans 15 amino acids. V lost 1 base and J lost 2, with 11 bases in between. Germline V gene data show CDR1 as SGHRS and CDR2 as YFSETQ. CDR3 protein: CASSLQVGITDTQYF. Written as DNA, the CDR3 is TGCGCCAGCAGCTTGCAGGTCGGGATCACAGATACGCAGTATTTT.

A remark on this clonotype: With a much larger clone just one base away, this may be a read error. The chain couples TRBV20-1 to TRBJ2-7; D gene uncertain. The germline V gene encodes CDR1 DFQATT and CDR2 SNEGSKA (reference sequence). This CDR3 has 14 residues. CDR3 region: CCARDRGYTYEQYF. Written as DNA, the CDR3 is TGCTGTGCTAGAGATCGTGGCTACACCTACGAGCAGTACTTC.

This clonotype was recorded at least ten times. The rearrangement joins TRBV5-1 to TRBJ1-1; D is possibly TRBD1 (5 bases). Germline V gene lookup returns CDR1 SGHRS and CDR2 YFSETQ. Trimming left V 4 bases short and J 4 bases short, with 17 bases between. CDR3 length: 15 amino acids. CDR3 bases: TGCGCCAGCAGCGCCCGGGACTTACGAACCACTGAAGCTTTCTTT. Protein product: CASSARDLRTTEAFF. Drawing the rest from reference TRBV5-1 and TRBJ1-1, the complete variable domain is KAGVTQTPRYLIKTRGQQVTLSCSPISGHRSVSWYQQTPGQGLQFLFEYFSETQRNKGNFPGRFSGRQFSNSRSEMNVSTLELGDSALYLCASSARDLRTTEAFFGQGTRLTVV.

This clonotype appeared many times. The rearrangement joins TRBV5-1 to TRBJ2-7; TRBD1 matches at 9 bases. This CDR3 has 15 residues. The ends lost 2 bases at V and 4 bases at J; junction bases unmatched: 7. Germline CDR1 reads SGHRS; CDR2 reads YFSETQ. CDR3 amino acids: CASSFGDRVSYEQYF. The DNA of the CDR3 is TGCGCCAGCAGCTTCGGGGACAGGGTGTCGTACGAGCAGTACTTC.

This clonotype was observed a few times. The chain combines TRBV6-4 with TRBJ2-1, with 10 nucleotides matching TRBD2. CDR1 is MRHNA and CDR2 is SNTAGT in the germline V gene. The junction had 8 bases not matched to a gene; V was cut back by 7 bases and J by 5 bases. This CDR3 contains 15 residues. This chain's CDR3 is CASTISGGADNEQFF. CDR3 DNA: TGTGCCAGCACCATCAGCGGGGGGGCCGACAATGAGCAGTTCTTC.

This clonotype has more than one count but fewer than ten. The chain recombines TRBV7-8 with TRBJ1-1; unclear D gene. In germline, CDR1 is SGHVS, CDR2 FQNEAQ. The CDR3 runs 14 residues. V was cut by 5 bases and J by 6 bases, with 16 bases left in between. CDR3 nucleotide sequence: TGTGCCAGCAGCCCAAGTGCAGGAATGGCTGAAGCTTTCTTT. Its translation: CASSPSAGMAEAFF.

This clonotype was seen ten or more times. The CDR3 sequence is CASKNRGSMDEQYF. Written as DNA, the CDR3 is TGTGCCAGCAAGAATAGAGGGTCCATGGACGAGCAGTACTTC. The chain combines TRBV2 with TRBJ2-7; possible D gene TRBD2, 5 bases. CDR1 and CDR2 from the germline V gene are SNHLY and FYNNEI. The CDR3 sequence is 14 residues long. Deletions cut 7 bases from V and 5 bases from J, with 18 bases between.

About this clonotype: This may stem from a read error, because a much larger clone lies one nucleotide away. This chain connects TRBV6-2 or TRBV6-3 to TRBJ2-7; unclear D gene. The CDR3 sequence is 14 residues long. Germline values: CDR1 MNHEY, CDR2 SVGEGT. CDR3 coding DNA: TGTACCAGCAGCCCCCCCAGTGAAGACTACGAGCAGTACTTC. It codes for CTSSPPSEDYEQYF.

The CDR3 nucleotides are TGCGCCAGCAGTCCAGGGGGCCGGAGTGAGACCCAGTACTTC. It specifies CASSPGGRSETQYF. This sequence joins TRBV5-1 and TRBJ2-5, with 8 bases aligning to TRBD1. Unmatched junction bases numbered 8, after V lost 5 bases and J lost 5 bases. The V gene's germline CDR1 is SGHRS and CDR2 YFSETQ. This CDR3 is 14 amino acids long.

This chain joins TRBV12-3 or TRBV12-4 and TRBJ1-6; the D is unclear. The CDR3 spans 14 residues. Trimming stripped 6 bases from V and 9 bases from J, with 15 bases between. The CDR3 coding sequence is TGTGCCAGCAGCGAAGGGCCAGAGGGTTCACCCCTCCACTTT. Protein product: CASSEGPEGSPLHF.

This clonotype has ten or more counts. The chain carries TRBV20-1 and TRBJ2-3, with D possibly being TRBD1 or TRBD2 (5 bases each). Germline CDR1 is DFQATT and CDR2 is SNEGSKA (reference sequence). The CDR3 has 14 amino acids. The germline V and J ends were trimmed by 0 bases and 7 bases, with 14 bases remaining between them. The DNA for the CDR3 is TGCAGTGCTAGAGATGGTGGGGGACCCCATACGCAGTATTTT. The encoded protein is CSARDGGGPHTQYF.

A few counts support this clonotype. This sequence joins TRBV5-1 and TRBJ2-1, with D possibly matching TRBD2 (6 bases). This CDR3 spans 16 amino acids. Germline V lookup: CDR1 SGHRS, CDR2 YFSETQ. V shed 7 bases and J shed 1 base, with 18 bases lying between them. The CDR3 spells CASQLTAGTSYNEQFF. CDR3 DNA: TGCGCCAGCCAACTCACGGCGGGAACGTCCTACAATGAGCAGTTCTTC. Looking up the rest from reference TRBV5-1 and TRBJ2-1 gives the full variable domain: KAGVTQTPRYLIKTRGQQVTLSCSPISGHRSVSWYQQTPGQGLQFLFEYFSETQRNKGNFPGRFSGRQFSNSRSEMNVSTLELGDSALYLCASQLTAGTSYNEQFFGPGTRLTVL.

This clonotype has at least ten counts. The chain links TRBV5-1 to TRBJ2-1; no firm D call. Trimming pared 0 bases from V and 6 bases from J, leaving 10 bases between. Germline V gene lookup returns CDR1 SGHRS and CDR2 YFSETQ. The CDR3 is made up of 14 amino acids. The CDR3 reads CASSLDLRANEQFF. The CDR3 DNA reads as TGCGCCAGCAGCTTGGACCTCCGGGCCAATGAGCAGTTCTTC.

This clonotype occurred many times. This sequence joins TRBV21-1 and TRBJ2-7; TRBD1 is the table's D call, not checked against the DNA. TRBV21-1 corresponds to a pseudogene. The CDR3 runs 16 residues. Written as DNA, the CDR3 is TGTGCCAGCAGCAAAGATGGGGCAGGGGCCCCCAGGAAGCAGTACTTC. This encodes CASSKDGAGAPRKQYF.

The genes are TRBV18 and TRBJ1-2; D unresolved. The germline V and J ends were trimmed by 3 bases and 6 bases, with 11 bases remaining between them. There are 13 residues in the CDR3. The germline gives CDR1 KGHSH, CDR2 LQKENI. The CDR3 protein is CASSPFQYHGYTF. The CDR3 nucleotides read TGTGCCAGCTCACCGTTCCAATATCATGGCTACACCTTC.

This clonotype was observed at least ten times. The CDR3 nucleotides read TGCGCCAGCAGTGGTTGGGAAATTCGGGCCGGAAATCAGCCCCAGCATTTT. Protein: CASSGWEIRAGNQPQHF. The V and J genes are TRBV10-2 and TRBJ1-5; D is ambiguous. The CDR3 has 17 amino acids. The ends were cut back, 4 bases at V and 4 bases at J, with 20 bases in the middle. Germline loops: CDR1 WSHSY, CDR2 SAAADI.